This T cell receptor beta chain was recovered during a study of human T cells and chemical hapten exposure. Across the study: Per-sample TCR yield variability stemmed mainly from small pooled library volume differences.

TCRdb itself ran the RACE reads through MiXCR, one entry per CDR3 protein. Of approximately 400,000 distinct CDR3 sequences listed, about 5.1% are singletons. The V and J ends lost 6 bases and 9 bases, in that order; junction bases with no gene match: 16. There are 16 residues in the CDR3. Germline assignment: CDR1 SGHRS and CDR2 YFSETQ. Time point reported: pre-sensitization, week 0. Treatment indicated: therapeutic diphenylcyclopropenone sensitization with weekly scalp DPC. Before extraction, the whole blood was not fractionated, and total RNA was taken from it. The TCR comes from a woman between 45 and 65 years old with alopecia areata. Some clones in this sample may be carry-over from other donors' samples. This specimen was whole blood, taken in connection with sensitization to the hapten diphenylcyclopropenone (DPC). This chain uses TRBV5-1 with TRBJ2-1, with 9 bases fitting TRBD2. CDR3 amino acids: CASKGAGGRAAGEQFF. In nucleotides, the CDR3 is TGCGCCAGCAAGGGGGCAGGCGGGAGGGCCGCCGGTGAGCAGTTCTTC.